This TCR beta chain is from a study of shared clonotypes between healthy human individuals. Study-wide results and caveats: Shared across several donors were around 4.7% of the naive CD4 clonotypes.

Germline V gene lookup returns CDR1 MNHEY and CDR2 SMNVEV (reference sequence). The CDR3 contains 14 residues. Trimming took 4 bases from V and 7 from J; bases not matched to a gene: 7. This clone was counted a few times. Its cognate antigen is unknown. Genomic DNA belonging to each subset was distributed in equal measure over several immunoSEQ plates. Measured with immunoSEQ multiplex PCR; TCRdb has only the in-frame clones, and not every one. The sample has some 790,000 clones, 72% seen once. This sequence originates from a woman aged 30 to 39 in good health. Material: memory CD4+ T cells sorted from blood. The subset is: CD45RA-negative fraction. V is TRBV27 and J is TRBJ2-1; 7 bases are a match to TRBD2. The CDR3 sequence is CASSSGLVENEQFF. The CDR3 bases are TGTGCCAGCAGTTCCGGACTAGTTGAAAATGAGCAGTTCTTC.